This TCR beta chain was obtained from a study of blood T cell repertoires in COVID-19 (dated by TCRdb to 2020 to 2021). For the wider study: Samples from collaborators originated in the United States, Italy and Spain and spanned both the acute and convalescent phases of COVID-19. The repertoires were released in a freely available public database intended as a resource for research on the immune response to SARS-CoV-2. HLA class I and class II types, where available, came from metadata supplied by the sample provider rather than from assay-based typing. Sample metadata almost always included a de-identified subject ID, COVID-19 status, age in years and sex. The material from the prospective study consisted of cDNA or gDNA derived from T cells, B-cell-depleted T cells, or PBMCs. Samples were obtained from the ongoing ImmuneRACE study (first 160 participants) and from 1,254 subjects provided by 6 global collaborators. Deeply sampled blood TCRbeta repertoires from subjects exposed to, actively infected with, or recovered from COVID-19 were included in the dataset. What the authors observed across the whole study: Clinical and demographic metadata were provided uncurated, with the amount varying by source and participant.

Each collaborating institution followed its own protocols to collect whole blood in K2EDTA tubes. For TCRbeta analysis, collaborators shipped samples in one of three forms: frozen whole blood, isolated PBMCs, or DNA extracted from either of those sample types. TCRbeta CDR3 regions were amplified from genomic DNA by means of the immunoSEQ Assay, a bias-controlled multiplex PCR. Under the source paper's analysis protocol: Nucleated cell counts per sample were estimated from amplification of reference gene primers within the assay. To quantify the absolute abundance of each unique TCRbeta CDR3 rearrangement, sequence reads were collapsed and filtered. For each sample, productive Simpson clonality was calculated as the square root of Simpson's diversity index over productive rearrangements. The source is immuneACCESS, and TCRdb retained only in-frame sequences with V and J called. Part of the clones is not carried over; for the studies checked, unresolved V genes explain less than half of this, and the remainder is unexplained. The V and J calls and clone size are taken from that table; D and trimming were inferred from the DNA. The sample yields around 50,000 clones; around 89% were counted once. Roughly 2% of the sample lies in the top ten.

On this clone itself: The antigen this receptor binds is unknown. No qualities accompany the bases; no much larger clone lies one base away.

Sequencing was carried out using peripheral blood. The sequence was collected from a human donor in a cohort sampled during active COVID-19.

The nucleotide sequence reads as follows: TGTGCCAGCAGTTTATGGGTGAGCGGGAGGACCGGGGAGCTGTTTTTT. This translates into CASSLWVSGRTGELFF. Rearrangement joined TRBV28 to TRBJ2-2, with 9 middle bases fitting TRBD2. V trim: 0 bases; J trim: 5 bases; unmatched bases: 4. The CDR3 measures 16 amino acids from cysteine to phenylalanine. CDR3 DNA is the only sequence kept; it has 48 bases, read in frame from the first base. CDR1 MDHEN and CDR2 SYDVKM were looked up in the germline V gene.